This is a list of T cell receptor beta chains from one sample in a study of OX40 agonist ivuxolimab in advanced cancers. Sequencing used immunoSEQ multiplex PCR; TCRdb keeps in-frame clones, though not all of them. The table includes about 67,000 clones, roughly 88% detected once. This sample comprised CD4+ or CD8+ T cells sorted from blood, obtained in a trial of the OX40 agonist ivuxolimab. These receptors all come from an adult with an advanced solid tumor such as melanoma, head and neck, liver or kidney cancer. The CDR3 runs from the conserved cysteine through the conserved F or W. D genes are given only for firm matches. Size values are once, few and many counts, or a class for expanded clones, and some rows have none.

clone size | D gene | J gene | V gene | CDR3 DNA | CDR3 protein
. | . | TRBJ1-6 | TRBV28 | TGTGCCAGCAGTTCCTTCTCAGGGAGTTATAATTCACCCCTCCACTTT | CASSSFSGSYNSPLHF
. | . | TRBJ1-1 | TRBV19 | TGTGCCAGTAGTATTGGGAGGGCCCGGGGCGGGACTGAAGCTTTCTTT | CASSIGRARGGTEAFF
. | . | TRBJ1-3 | TRBV27 | TGTGCCAGCAGTTTCTTCTCCTTAGGAAACACCATATATTTT | CASSFFSLGNTIYF
. | . | TRBJ2-7 | TRBV7-9 | TGTGCCAGCAGCCTACGGACAGTTTCCTACGAGCAGTACTTC | CASSLRTVSYEQYF
. | . | TRBJ1-1 | TRBV6-4 | TGTGCCAGCAGCGCGACAGCGAACACTGAAGCTTTCTTT | CASSATANTEAFF
. | . | TRBJ2-3 | TRBV19 | TGTGCCAGCCGGGTCGACACAGATACGCAGTATTTT | CASRVDTDTQYF
. | . | TRBJ2-7 | TRBV18 | TGTGCCAGCTCCGCGGTGGGTGCCTACGAGCAGTACTTC | CASSAVGAYEQYF
once | . | TRBJ1-1 | TRBV2 | TGTGCCAGCTCGAGGGGGGAACCCATAAAGGCTTTCTTT | CASSRGEPIKAFF
. | . | TRBJ1-1 | TRBV2 | TGTGCCAGCAGCCGCGGGGGGTTCACTGAAGCTTTCTTT | CASSRGGFTEAFF
. | TRBD2 | TRBJ2-7 | TRBV11-2 | TGTGCCAGCAGCCCCTCAGGGTCTAGCGGGGTCTACGAGCAGTACTTC | CASSPSGSSGVYEQYF
. | . | TRBJ1-5 | TRBV18 | TGTGCCAGCTCACCATATGCCACGTCAAGCAATCAGCCCCAGCATTTT | CASSPYATSSNQPQHF
. | . | TRBJ2-7 | TRBV5-4 | TGTGCCAGCAGCTCCGGGTACGAGCAGTACTTC | CASSSGYEQYF
. | . | TRBJ2-7 | TRBV6-1 | TGTGCCAGCAGTGAACAGGGTATCTACGAGCAGTACTTC | CASSEQGIYEQYF
. | . | TRBJ1-2 | TRBV27 | TGTGCCAGCAGTTTACCCGACGGGCGCGGCTACACCTTC | CASSLPDGRGYTF
. | . | TRBJ1-2 | TRBV7-9 | TGTGCCAGCAGCTTAGACCGACAGTATGCTGGCTACACCTTC | CASSLDRQYAGYTF
. | . | TRBJ2-2 | TRBV18 | TGTGCCAGCTCACCACCTGGGGGCCTGAACACCGGGGAGCTGTTTTTT | CASSPPGGLNTGELFF
. | TRBD1 | TRBJ1-5 | TRBV7-9 | TGTGCCAGCAGCTTAGGGGACAGGGCGCGCAATCAGCCCCAGCATTTT | CASSLGDRARNQPQHF
. | TRBD1 | TRBJ2-7 | TRBV7-9 | TGTGCCAGCAGCCTAGGGGGCCCCTCATACGAGCAGTACTTC | CASSLGGPSYEQYF
. | . | TRBJ1-2 | TRBV19 | TGTGCCAGTAGTATAATGGTGGCTAACTATGGCTACACCTTC | CASSIMVANYGYTF
. | . | TRBJ2-1 | TRBV5-1 | TGCGCCAGCAGCTTGATACAGGTGGGGGGTGGCGATGAGCAGTTCTTC | CASSLIQVGGGDEQFF
. | . | TRBJ2-2 | TRBV4-2 | TGTGCCAGCAGCCAAGATTTTGGGCGGAACGGGGAGCTGTTTTTT | CASSQDFGRNGELFF
. | . | TRBJ2-3 | TRBV5-1 | TGCGCCAGCAGCCCGGCCCTACGTCCTAGCACAGATACGCAGTATTTT | CASSPALRPSTDTQYF
. | TRBD1 | TRBJ2-7 | TRBV5-1 | TGCGCCAGCAGCTTTGATGGGACAGGGGGCGCCGAGCAGTACTTC | CASSFDGTGGAEQYF
few | . | TRBJ1-2 | TRBV7-8 | TGTGCCAGCAGCCTGGGACACCGTGTTGGTAACTATGGCTACACCTTC | CASSLGHRVGNYGYTF
. | . | TRBJ2-3 | TRBV5-1 | TGCGCCAGCAGCTTCGATCGGGGGAACACAGATACGCAGTATTTT | CASSFDRGNTDTQYF
. | . | TRBJ2-2 | TRBV6-6 | TGTGCCAGCGTAGGCAGGGATCTTACCGGGGAGCTGTTTTTT | CASVGRDLTGELFF
. | . | TRBJ2-3 | TRBV9 | TGTGCCAGCAGCGTCACCGACAGCACAGATACGCAGTATTTT | CASSVTDSTDTQYF
. | TRBD1 | TRBJ1-1 | TRBV13 | TGTGCCAGCAGCTTAGCTCTGGGACAGGCACCCGAAGCTTTCTTT | CASSLALGQAPEAFF
. | . | TRBJ2-5 | TRBV5-4 | TGTGCCAGCAGCCCCTCGACTGACTCGGAGACCCAGTACTTC | CASSPSTDSETQYF
. | . | TRBJ1-1 | TRBV6-5 | TGTGCCAGCAGTTACATGGCGGGGAACACTGAAGCTTTCTTT | CASSYMAGNTEAFF
. | . | TRBJ2-3 | TRBV9 | TGTGCCAGCAGCGTAGATGTCCCTCTGGGGGGGGGCCTCGGAAAAGATACGCAGTATTTT | CASSVDVPLGGGLGKDTQYF
. | TRBD1 | TRBJ1-2 | TRBV28 | TGTGCCAGCAGTTTTCGGGGACAGGGATCTGGCTACACCTTC | CASSFRGQGSGYTF
once | TRBD2 | TRBJ2-6 | TRBV19 | TGTGCCAGTAGAGATCCCGGCGGGGGAGGCAACGTCCTGACTTTC | CASRDPGGGGNVLTF
once | TRBD1 | TRBJ1-2 | TRBV7-3 | TGTGCCAGCAGCTTAAATTCAGGGGGTGGCTACACCTTC | CASSLNSGGGYTF
. | . | TRBJ1-2 | TRBV15 | TGTGCCACCAGCAGAGATGGCGGGAGTTATGGCTACACCTTC | CATSRDGGSYGYTF
. | . | TRBJ1-1 | TRBV27 | TGTGCCAGCAGGAAGACAGACTACACTGAAGCTTTCTTT | CASRKTDYTEAFF
once | . | TRBJ1-5 | TRBV5-1 | TGCGCCAGCAGCCCAGCCCCAGGTCCTAGCAATCAGCCCCAGCATTTT | CASSPAPGPSNQPQHF
. | . | TRBJ2-1 | TRBV18 | TGTGCCAGCTCACCAAGGTGGGATAATGAGCAGTTCTTC | CASSPRWDNEQFF
. | TRBD2 | TRBJ2-7 | TRBV5-1 | TGCGCCAGCAGCTCGGTGACGGGAGGAGACTACGAGCAGTACTTC | CASSSVTGGDYEQYF
once | TRBD1 | TRBJ2-1 | TRBV19 | TGTGCCAGTAGTCTGGGTCTATTTCGGACAGGGGGCAATGAGCAGTTCTTC | CASSLGLFRTGGNEQFF
. | . | TRBJ2-5 | TRBV6-1 | TGTGCCAGCAGAATAAGCAGCCAAGAGACCCAGTACTTC | CASRISSQETQYF
. | . | TRBJ2-5 | TRBV5-6 | TGTGCCAGCAGCAACGTGGACAGCGACGGTGAGACCCAGTACTTC | CASSNVDSDGETQYF
. | . | TRBJ2-1 | TRBV2 | TGTGCCAGCAGTGAAGACAGGGTAGGGGAGCAGTTCTTC | CASSEDRVGEQFF
. | . | TRBJ2-3 | TRBV9 | TGTGCCAGCAGCGTAAAAGAGTTTTCAGGCCCCGAACTCACAGATACGCAGTATTTT | CASSVKEFSGPELTDTQYF
. | . | TRBJ2-5 | TRBV2 | TGTGCCAGCTTCCTTGGGGGACGGGAGACCCAGTACTTC | CASFLGGRETQYF
few | . | TRBJ1-1 | TRBV7-8 | TGTGCCAGCAGCTCAACCCGGGCAAACACTGAAGCTTTCTTT | CASSSTRANTEAFF
. | . | TRBJ1-5 | TRBV19 | TGTGCCAGTAGTCAGTGGAGGGGCGGAAATCAGCCCCAGCATTTT | CASSQWRGGNQPQHF
. | . | TRBJ2-5 | TRBV5-4 | TGTGCCAGCGGCCGGGGGTCCCAAGAGACCCAGTACTTC | CASGRGSQETQYF
. | TRBD2 | TRBJ2-2 | TRBV5-4 | TGTGCCAGCAGCAAACAACTAGCGGGGGGGATCACCGGGGAGCTGTTTTTT | CASSKQLAGGITGELFF
. | TRBD1 | TRBJ1-5 | TRBV27 | TGTGCCAGCAGTTTATCAAGGACAGACAGGGGCAATAATCAGCCCCAGCATTTT | CASSLSRTDRGNNQPQHF
. | TRBD1 | TRBJ2-6 | TRBV27 | TGTGCCAGCAGTTCGGGACAGAGCTCTGGGGCCAACGTCCTGACTTTC | CASSSGQSSGANVLTF
. | . | TRBJ1-2 | TRBV18 | TGTGCCAGCTCACCTCTCGCCCTGGAACGTGTTGGCTACACCTTC | CASSPLALERVGYTF
once | . | TRBJ2-7 | TRBV5-4 | TGTGCCAGCAGCTTGCAGGGGAATAACTACGAGCAGTACTTC | CASSLQGNNYEQYF
. | . | TRBJ1-1 | TRBV19 | TGTGCCAGTAACCCACAGACGAGGAACACTGAAGCTTTCTTT | CASNPQTRNTEAFF
. | TRBD1 | TRBJ2-7 | TRBV6-1 | TGTGCCAGCAGTGAAGCCGGGACAGTTACCCCCTACGAGCAGTACTTC | CASSEAGTVTPYEQYF
once | . | TRBJ2-1 | TRBV5-1 | TGCGCCAGCAGCTTGGGTAGGACTAACAATGAGCAGTTCTTC | CASSLGRTNNEQFF
. | . | TRBJ1-6 | TRBV2 | TGTGCCAGCAGTGCGGGGGGCGGATATAATTCACCCCTCCACTTT | CASSAGGGYNSPLHF
. | . | TRBJ1-6 | TRBV7-9 | TGTGCCAGCAGCTCTGGGTGGGGCAGTTCGATTTCACCCCTCCACTTT | CASSSGWGSSISPLHF
. | . | TRBJ2-3 | TRBV4-1 | TGCGCCAGCAGCCAAGAGGGAGGCCCACCATACACAGATACGCAGTATTTT | CASSQEGGPPYTDTQYF